These T cell receptor beta chains were read from a single sample in a study of PD-L1 blockade in urothelial cancer. Produced via immunoSEQ multiplex PCR; TCRdb's table is partial and in-frame only. The sample consists of tens of thousands of clones, around 82% of them appearing once. Sample: PBMCs, taken around atezolizumab (anti-PD-L1) treatment. These receptors all stem from a man in his 60s with urothelial cancer. Both conserved end residues are part of each CDR3. Each record gives: D gene, V gene, J gene, CDR3 length, clone size, CDR3 protein, CDR3 DNA. D genes are given only for firm matches. Clone size, where shown, is once, few, many, or a class for clones that have expanded.

>TRBD2|TRBV7-9|TRBJ2-3|16|NA
CASSSKIAGVTDTQYF
TGTGCCAGCAGTTCGAAAATAGCGGGAGTCACAGATACGCAGTATTTT
>NA|TRBV5-4|TRBJ1-2|12|once
CASSLQGYGYTF
TGTGCCAGCAGCTTACAGGGCTATGGCTACACCTTC
>TRBD1|TRBV27|TRBJ2-7|17|NA
CASSLTANRGPSYEQYF
TGTGCCAGCAGTCTAACCGCGAATAGGGGGCCCTCCTACGAGCAGTACTTC
>NA|TRBV2|TRBJ1-6|15|NA
CASRAGSGWGSPLHF
TGTGCCAGCAGGGCAGGGAGCGGGTGGGGTTCACCCCTCCACTTT
>TRBD2|TRBV5-6|TRBJ2-3|17|NA
CASSWILAGVRADTQYF
TGTGCCAGCAGTTGGATACTAGCGGGAGTTAGGGCAGATACGCAGTATTTT
>NA|TRBV11-2|TRBJ2-5|15|once
CASSPADRYQETQYF
TGTGCCAGCAGCCCCGCCGACAGGTACCAAGAGACCCAGTACTTC
>TRBD2|TRBV5-8|TRBJ2-1|17|NA
CASSLDRGRVYSSEQFF
TGTGCCAGCAGCTTGGACCGCGGGAGAGTGTACAGTAGTGAGCAGTTCTTC
>NA|TRBV18|TRBJ2-7|16|NA
CASSPPGRGLRGEQYF
TGTGCCAGCTCACCACCGGGCAGGGGTCTCCGGGGCGAGCAGTACTTC
>TRBD1|TRBV28|TRBJ2-7|13|NA
CASRSTGRNEQYF
TGTGCCAGCAGATCGACAGGGCGAAACGAGCAGTACTTC
>TRBD1|TRBV2|TRBJ2-7|14|few
CARDIGQGAYEQYF
TGTGCCAGGGATATTGGACAGGGGGCCTACGAGCAGTACTTC
>NA|TRBV5-4|TRBJ2-4|13|NA
CASSYSEENIQYF
TGTGCCAGCAGCTATTCAGAGGAGAACATTCAGTACTTC
>TRBD2|TRBV18|TRBJ2-1|15|NA
CASSPTASGSNEQFF
TGTGCCAGCTCACCGACGGCTAGCGGGAGCAATGAGCAGTTCTTC
>NA|TRBV28|TRBJ1-4|14|few
CASREGNDRQGLFF
TGTGCCAGCCGCGAGGGGAACGACAGGCAGGGTCTGTTTTTT
>NA|TRBV11-2|TRBJ1-2|14|NA
CASSPDPTAYGYTF
TGTGCCAGCAGCCCCGACCCGACAGCATATGGCTACACCTTC
>NA|TRBV5-1|TRBJ2-2|15|NA
CASSLEVPGSGELFF
TGCGCCAGCAGCTTGGAAGTGCCAGGGTCCGGGGAGCTGTTTTTT
>NA|TRBV9|TRBJ1-3|16|NA
CASSVGGDYSGNTIYF
TGTGCCAGCAGCGTAGGCGGGGACTACTCTGGAAACACCATATATTTT
>NA|TRBV10-3|TRBJ1-1|13|NA
CAISGQASTEAFF
TGTGCCATCAGTGGACAGGCGTCCACTGAAGCTTTCTTT
>NA|TRBV6-5|TRBJ2-2|14|NA
CASSSPGNTGELFF
TGTGCCAGCAGTTCCCCGGGGAACACCGGGGAGCTGTTTTTT
>NA|TRBV6-5|TRBJ1-2|13|NA
CASKTRGAYGYTF
TGTGCCAGCAAGACGCGGGGGGCCTATGGCTACACCTTC
>NA|TRBV2|TRBJ1-5|15|NA
CASSGRGQSNQPQHF
TGTGCCAGCAGCGGCCGGGGTCAGAGCAATCAGCCCCAGCATTTT
>TRBD1|TRBV5-1|TRBJ2-2|15|once
CASSIGTGTFGELFF
TGCGCCAGCAGCATCGGGACAGGTACTTTCGGGGAGCTGTTTTTT
>TRBD1|TRBV7-9|TRBJ2-7|14|NA
CASRGQGESYEQYF
TGTGCCAGCAGGGGACAGGGGGAGAGCTACGAGCAGTACTTC
>NA|TRBV11-1|TRBJ2-6|15|NA
CASSPSVSGANVLTF
TGTGCCAGCAGCCCGTCAGTCTCTGGGGCCAACGTCCTGACTTTC
>TRBD2|TRBV5-1|TRBJ2-2|17|NA
CASSLLILAGETGELFF
TGCGCCAGCAGCTTGTTGATCCTAGCGGGAGAGACCGGGGAGCTGTTTTTT
>TRBD2|TRBV19|TRBJ2-7|16|NA
CASSKRTSGRFYEQYF
TGTGCCAGTAGTAAGAGGACTAGCGGGAGATTCTACGAGCAGTACTTC
>TRBD1|TRBV5-4|TRBJ1-2|14|NA
CASSLEAGGASYTF
TGTGCCAGCAGCTTGGAGGCAGGGGGCGCCAGCTACACCTTC
>TRBD1|TRBV11-3|TRBJ2-2|16|NA
CASSPGTGMNTGELFF
TGTGCCAGCAGCCCAGGGACAGGGATGAACACCGGGGAGCTGTTTTTT